These 24 T cell receptor beta chains were all obtained from the same sample, sequenced in a study of memory CD4+ T cells and cytomegalovirus serostatus. Single viable CD3+CD4+CD8-CD45RO+ cells were sorted as the memory CD4+ T cells. Assay: immunoSEQ multiplex PCR; the TCRdb copy retains only in-frame clones and omits some. The sample has tens of thousands of clones, about 80% seen once; the top ten hold 2.6%. What was sequenced was memory CD4+ T cells from blood. The receptor source for this set is an adult in good health and CMV-seropositive.

The rearrangement uses TRBV30 and TRBJ2-2; 10 bases line up with TRBD2. The CDR3 consists of 15 residues. CDR1 is GTSNPN and CDR2 is SVGIG in the germline V gene (reference sequence). Germline trimming cut 4 bases from V and 0 bases from J; bases unmatched to any gene: 2. The CDR3 is CAWKLAGTNTGELFF. Here the CDR3 DNA reads TGTGCCTGGAAACTAGCGGGGACGAACACCGGGGAGCTGTTTTTT. Complete variable domain (other parts from reference TRBV30 and TRBJ2-2): SQTIHQWPATLVQPVGSPLSLECTVEGTSNPNLYWYRQAAGRGLQLLFYSVGIGQISSEVPQNLSASRPQDRQFILSSKKLLLSDSGFYLCAWKLAGTNTGELFFGEGSRLTVL.

The sample holds a few counts of this clone. The rearrangement joins TRBV4-2 to TRBJ1-2; possibly TRBD1 for D (5 bases). V was cut by 1 base and J by 7 bases, with 16 bases left in between. Germline values: CDR1 LGHNA, CDR2 YNFKEQ. CDR3 size: 15 residues. The CDR3 sequence: CASSQGGTLGPGYTF. DNA of the CDR3: TGTGCCAGCAGCCAAGGAGGGACTCTCGGACCTGGCTACACCTTC.

The chain recombines TRBV15 with TRBJ2-5, with D unresolved. The CDR3 totals 14 residues. Trimming left V 3 bases short and J 5 bases short, with 13 bases between. Germline V gene lookup returns CDR1 LNHNV and CDR2 YYDKDF (reference sequence). In DNA, the CDR3 is TGTGCCACCAGCAGGACGGCTACGAGCGAGACCCAGTACTTC. Amino acid sequence: CATSRTATSETQYF.

The chain joins TRBV9 to TRBJ2-6; D is perhaps TRBD1 or TRBD2 (5 bases each). The germline V and J ends were trimmed by 8 bases and 3 bases, with 18 bases remaining between them. The CDR3 contains 16 residues. Looked up from germline, CDR1 is SGDLS and CDR2 is YYNGEE. CDR3 protein: CARLRDLKGGANVLTF. The CDR3 bases are TGTGCCAGACTCCGGGACCTTAAGGGTGGGGCCAACGTCCTGACTTTC.

V usage is TRBV28 and J usage is TRBJ2-1; D gene unclear. Germline V gene lookup returns CDR1 MDHEN and CDR2 SYDVKM. There are 12 residues in the CDR3. Trimming took off 7 bases at V and 10 bases at J, with 14 bases between the two ends. CDR3 bases: TGTGCCAGCACCCCGGGCGGATACGAGCAGTTCTTC. Protein: CASTPGGYEQFF.

This clone occurred once. The sample carries other DNA sequences with the same CDR3. The chain is built from TRBV11-3 and TRBJ1-1; the D is unclear. CDR3 length: 13 residues. The germline CDR1 and CDR2 sequences are SGHNT and YENEEA. V lost 5 bases and J lost 1, with 8 bases in between. The chain's CDR3 is CASSAGGNTEAFF. CDR3 bases: TGTGCCAGCAGCGCCGGAGGGAACACTGAAGCTTTCTTT.

The chain has TRBV7-2 and TRBJ2-5, with D tentatively TRBD2 (7 bases). CDR3 length: 16 residues. Germline lookup yields CDR1 SGHTA and CDR2 FQGNSA. V lost 5 bases and J 1 base, leaving 17 bases between the germline ends. The CDR3 loop is CASSQGGGRLQETQYF. The CDR3 DNA follows: TGTGCCAGCAGCCAAGGGGGAGGGCGTCTCCAAGAGACCCAGTACTTC.

The chain recombines TRBV19 with TRBJ2-7; D tentatively reads TRBD1 or TRBD2 (6 bases each). The CDR3 extends over 15 amino acids. Germline CDR1 reads LNHDA; CDR2 reads SQIVND (reference sequence). V lost 6 bases and J 3 bases, leaving 18 bases between the germline ends. In DNA, the CDR3 is TGTGCCAGTAGCTCCCGGGGGAGACAGGTCTACGAGCAGTACTTC. Translated, it gives CASSSRGRQVYEQYF.

The chain is built from TRBV5-1 and TRBJ2-2; the D gene is possibly TRBD1 (6 bases). Germline V lookup: CDR1 SGHRS, CDR2 YFSETQ. This CDR3 has 14 residues. The germline V and J ends were trimmed by 4 bases and 4 bases, with 11 bases remaining between them. The CDR3 region is CASSVQGTTGELFF. In nucleotides, the CDR3 is TGCGCCAGCAGCGTCCAGGGGACCACCGGGGAGCTGTTTTTT.

V usage is TRBV6-5 and J usage is TRBJ2-1, with 7 bases that match TRBD2. The junction had 6 bases not matched to a gene; V was cut back by 0 bases and J by 4 bases. This CDR3 is built from 16 residues. Looked up from germline, CDR1 is MNHEY and CDR2 is SVGAGI. CDR3 residues: CASSYSPASGYNEQFF. CDR3 DNA sequence: TGTGCCAGCAGTTACTCCCCGGCTAGCGGTTACAATGAGCAGTTCTTC.

The chain employs TRBV6-1 and TRBJ2-7; D remains unclear. The V end was cut by 1 base, the J end by 3 bases, with 13 bases between. Germline loops: CDR1 MNHNS, CDR2 SASEGT. This CDR3 is built from 15 residues. The chain's CDR3 is CASSEGWNPDYEQYV. The DNA for the CDR3 is TGTGCCAGCAGTGAAGGGTGGAACCCGGACTACGAGCAGTACGTC.

This clone was observed a handful of times. The V gene is TRBV30, the J gene TRBJ1-5, with 8 bases that match TRBD1. The CDR3 is 13 residues long. Germline V gene data show CDR1 as GTSNPN and CDR2 as SVGIG (reference sequence). The trim removed 0 bases at V and 7 bases at J, leaving 2 bases unmatched. CDR3: CAWSVQGDQPQHF. The CDR3 coding sequence is TGTGCCTGGAGTGTACAGGGGGACCAGCCCCAGCATTTT.

The V call is TRBV11-2, the J call TRBJ2-2; the D is unclear. Germline assignment: CDR1 SGHAT and CDR2 FQNNGV. Trimming left V 1 base short and J 6 bases short, with 15 bases between. CDR3 length: 16 amino acids. CDR3 sequence (DNA): TGTGCCAGCAGCTTAGGGGTAGCCCCATCCGCCGGGGAGCTGTTTTTT. Translated: CASSLGVAPSAGELFF.

The chain couples TRBV9 to TRBJ2-2; TRBD2 matches 7 bases. The trim removed 0 bases at V and 6 bases at J, leaving 5 bases unmatched. The CDR3 contains 15 residues. Germline V lookup: CDR1 SGDLS, CDR2 YYNGEE. The CDR3 is CASSVVEGGAGELFF. The DNA of the CDR3 is TGTGCCAGCAGCGTAGTTGAGGGAGGGGCCGGGGAGCTGTTTTTT.

The chain joins TRBV28 to TRBJ1-3; 9 bases agree with TRBD1. Germline-derived CDR1 and CDR2 are MDHEN and SYDVKM. The length of the CDR3 is 14 residues. The ends lost 8 bases at V and 4 bases at J; junction bases unmatched: 6. The CDR3 region is CASQTGGAGNTIYF. CDR3 sequence (DNA): TGTGCCAGCCAAACAGGGGGCGCCGGAAACACCATATATTTT.

The chain uses TRBV14 and TRBJ2-1; 11 bases map to TRBD2. This CDR3 is 15 amino acids long. The V and J ends lost 4 bases and 6 bases, in that order; junction bases with no gene match: 5. CDR1 is SGHDN, CDR2 FVKESK, per germline. DNA for the CDR3: TGTGCCAGCAGCCTCGGGACTAGCGGCTTCAATGAGCAGTTCTTC. Translation: CASSLGTSGFNEQFF.

The chain carries TRBV4-1 and TRBJ1-1; the D gene is possibly TRBD1 (5 bases). V was clipped by 2 bases and J by 2 bases, with 18 bases between them. Germline V CDR1 and CDR2: MGHRA, YSYEKL. The CDR3 length is 17 residues. DNA for the CDR3: TGCGCCAGCAGCCAATTCGCCAATCGGGACGTAAACACTGAAGCTTTCTTT. Its translation: CASSQFANRDVNTEAFF.

The chain employs TRBV11-2 and TRBJ1-1, with TRBD1 as a possible D gene (5 bases). V gave up 5 bases and J gave up 4 bases, with 11 bases separating them. Germline V gene sequence: CDR1 SGHAT, CDR2 FQNNGV. The CDR3 is 13 amino acids. CDR3 sequence (DNA): TGTGCCAGCAGCCCCAGGGTAACCACTGAAGCTTTCTTT. This translates into CASSPRVTTEAFF.

This clone was seen only a few times. The V gene is TRBV7-6, the J gene TRBJ1-5, with a tentative D call TRBD1 (6 bases). CDR3 length: 15 amino acids. CDR1 and CDR2 from the germline V gene are SGHVS and FNYEAQ. V was cut by 2 bases and J by 4 bases, with 12 bases left in between. The CDR3 reads CASSLLPGDNQPQHF. CDR3 coding DNA: TGTGCCAGCAGCTTACTCCCAGGGGATAATCAGCCCCAGCATTTT.

This clone was found a few times. The chain is built from TRBV29-1 and TRBJ1-1, with D perhaps matching TRBD1 (6 bases). V lost 2 bases and J lost 4, with 11 bases in between. This CDR3 is built from 13 residues. CDR1 SQVTM and CDR2 ANQGSEA come from the germline V gene. Here the CDR3 DNA reads TGCAGCGTTGAATTGTACAGGGCCACTGAAGCTTTCTTT. Its translation: CSVELYRATEAFF.

This clone was observed once. The chain joins TRBV9 to TRBJ2-3; D not certain. Trimming took off 5 bases at V and 0 bases at J, with 10 bases between the two ends. The germline gives CDR1 SGDLS, CDR2 YYNGEE. This CDR3 has 14 residues. The CDR3 here is CASRTTPSTDTQYF. CDR3 DNA sequence: TGTGCCAGCAGGACGACACCTAGCACAGATACGCAGTATTTT.

This clone is a singleton in its sample. This chain uses TRBV11-3 with TRBJ2-2, with D perhaps given as TRBD1 or TRBD2 (5 bases each). This CDR3 has 12 amino acids. V shed 5 bases and J shed 10 bases, with 11 bases lying between them. Per the germline V gene, CDR1 is SGHNT and CDR2 is YENEEA. The CDR3 sequence: CASSPRGAELFF. The CDR3 nucleotides read TGTGCCAGCAGCCCTCGAGGGGCGGAGCTGTTTTTT.

The DNA for the CDR3 is TGCGCCAGCAGCTCCCGACAGGCTATGAACACTGAAGCTTTCTTT. Protein: CASSSRQAMNTEAFF. The rearrangement links TRBV4-3 to TRBJ1-1; TRBD1 is a possible D gene (6 bases). V dropped 5 bases and J dropped 0 bases, with 13 bases sitting between them. Germline CDR1 is LGHNA and CDR2 is YSLEER. The CDR3 sequence is 15 residues long.

This chain links TRBV27 with TRBJ2-7; the D call may be TRBD1 or TRBD2 (5 bases each). Trimming pared 6 bases from V and 2 bases from J, leaving 17 bases between. CDR1 is MNHEY, CDR2 SMNVEV, per germline (reference sequence). This CDR3 has 15 amino acids. CDR3 protein: CASRRTGTGTYEQYF. CDR3 coding DNA: TGTGCCAGCAGAAGAACCGGGACGGGAACCTACGAGCAGTACTTC.